A single sample gave rise to the 6 T cell receptor beta chains below, sequenced in a study of blood T cell repertoires in COVID-19. Clones were sequenced by immunoSEQ multiplex PCR, and TCRdb holds only the in-frame ones, with some missing. In the table there are hundreds of thousands of clones, about nine tenths of which are singletons. The sample taken for sequencing was PBMCs or T cells enriched from blood (not recorded which). These receptors were collected from a young man who had recovered from COVID-19.

This chain joins TRBV2 and TRBJ1-1; tentative D call: TRBD1 (5 bases). Trimming cost V 6 bases and J 8 bases, with 13 bases left between them. The CDR3 covers 12 residues. Germline loops: CDR1 SNHLY, CDR2 FYNNEI. The DNA of the CDR3 is TGTGCCAGCAGCCCCCTTGACAGAGAAGCTTTCTTT. Encoded protein: CASSPLDREAFF.

This clone showed up just a few times. This chain links TRBV7-2 with TRBJ2-7; D gene unclear. The CDR3 runs 16 residues. V lost 3 bases and J lost 0, with 15 bases in between. Germline CDR1 SGHTA, CDR2 FQGNSA. CDR3 DNA: TGTGCCAGCAGCTTGCAACTAACCCTGAGCTCCTACGAGCAGTACTTC. This encodes CASSLQLTLSSYEQYF.

The gene calls are TRBV6-5 and TRBJ1-2, with 7 positions matching TRBD1. This CDR3 is built from 16 residues. Germline loops: CDR1 MNHEY, CDR2 SVGAGI. V trimming: 0 bases; J trimming: 4 bases; junction bases outside the gene matches: 8. CDR3 region: CASSYSRAGGGYGYTF. DNA for the CDR3: TGTGCCAGCAGTTACTCGAGGGCAGGGGGTGGCTATGGCTACACCTTC.

The chain's CDR3 is CASSSTANYGYTF. The CDR3 DNA reads TGTGCCAGCAGCTCGACAGCTAACTATGGCTACACCTTC. The chain has TRBV5-6 and TRBJ1-2, with D perhaps matching TRBD1 (5 bases). The V and J ends lost 3 bases and 0 bases respectively, with 6 bases between them. Germline assignment: CDR1 SGHDT and CDR2 YYEEEE. This CDR3 contains 13 residues.

The V and J genes are TRBV28 and TRBJ2-1; 12 nucleotides align to TRBD2. CDR1 is MDHEN and CDR2 is SYDVKM in the germline V gene. This CDR3 spans 16 amino acids. The trim removed 6 bases at V and 6 bases at J, leaving 9 bases unmatched. The CDR3 DNA reads as TGTGCCAGCAGGGGAGCTAGCGGGGGGGCCGTCAATGAGCAGTTCTTC. This gives the protein CASRGASGGAVNEQFF.

The chain uses TRBV27 and TRBJ2-7; the match to TRBD1 covers 7 bases. In germline, CDR1 is MNHEY, CDR2 SMNVEV (reference sequence). J lost 4 bases, V lost 3 bases, and 6 bases had no gene match. The CDR3 contains 14 residues. CDR3 nucleotides: TGTGCCAGCAGTTTCACCCGACAGGGATACGAGCAGTACTTC. Protein sequence: CASSFTRQGYEQYF.